This is a list of T cell receptor beta chains from one sample in a study of identical twins. TCRdb redid the calling of the 5' RACE reads with MiXCR, one entry per CDR3 protein. Of 240,000 or so distinct CDR3 sequences listed, about 7% were seen once; the top ten hold roughly 3.6%. In addition, the sample was reused for a study of yellow fever vaccine responses in identical twins.

Sequences were obtained from memory (CD45RO+) T cells sorted from blood. The receptor set was obtained from a woman between 18 and 30 years old in good health. CDR3s include the opening cysteine and the closing phenylalanine or tryptophan. Fields, in order: V gene, CDR3 length, J gene, D gene, clone size, CDR3 DNA, CDR3 protein. D genes are given only for firm matches. Size is stated for part of the rows, as once, few or many counts, or as a class when the clone is expanded.

>TRBV6-4|14|TRBJ2-1|TRBD2|many
TGTGCCAGCAGTGACAGCGGGGGGGCCAATGAGCAGTTCTTC
CASSDSGGANEQFF
>TRBV28|16|TRBJ2-5|.|few
TGTGCCAGCAGTTTAATCAGGGACCCAGGAGGAGAGACCCAGTACTTC
CASSLIRDPGGETQYF
>TRBV3-1|15|TRBJ2-1|.|many
TGTGCCAGCAGCCAAGCGGCGGCAGGGCGGGATGAGCAGTTCTTC
CASSQAAAGRDEQFF
>TRBV13|15|TRBJ2-1|.|.
TGTGCCAGCAGCTTGGGGACGGGGGAATACAATGAGCAGTTCTTC
CASSLGTGEYNEQFF
>TRBV20-1|12|TRBJ2-1|.|.
TGCAGTGCTATATCCTCCTACAATGAGCAGTTCTTC
CSAISSYNEQFF
>TRBV5-1|16|TRBJ1-1|TRBD1|few
TGCGCCAGCAGCACACCGACAGGGGGCTTGAACACTGAAGCTTTCTTT
CASSTPTGGLNTEAFF
>TRBV11-2|16|TRBJ2-3|TRBD2|many
TGTGCCAGCAGCCTAGTCCTAGCGGGATTTAAAGATACGCAGTATTTT
CASSLVLAGFKDTQYF
>TRBV24-1|13|TRBJ1-1|.|.
TGTGCCACCAGTAGTATAGCGAACACTGAAGCTTTCTTT
CATSSIANTEAFF
>TRBV20-1|15|TRBJ2-2|.|few
TGCAGTGCCCCCTACGGGGGAGCGAACACCGGGGAGCTGTTTTTT
CSAPYGGANTGELFF
>TRBV11-3|15|TRBJ2-5|.|few
TGTGCCAGCAGCTTGGGAACAGGGTCAACAGAGACCCAGTACTTC
CASSLGTGSTETQYF
>TRBV19|17|TRBJ1-5|.|.
TGTGCCAGTAGTATAGAAACCCGGTTGCCTCAATGGAAGCCCCAGCATTTT
CASSIETRLPQWKPQHF
>TRBV5-5|16|TRBJ2-1|TRBD2|many
TGTGCCAGCAGCCTACAAGCGGGGGGGACCTACAATGAGCAGTTCTTC
CASSLQAGGTYNEQFF
>TRBV2|15|TRBJ2-2|.|few
TGTGCCAGCAGCGGGGACTCGCCCTCGAGCGGGGAGCTGTTTTTT
CASSGDSPSSGELFF
>TRBV6-5|18|TRBJ2-3|TRBD2|.
TGTGCCAGCAGTTACTCGAGAATACTAGCGGGGACCACAGATACGCAGTATTTT
CASSYSRILAGTTDTQYF
>TRBV10-3|18|TRBJ2-3|TRBD1|few
TGTGCCACCCTGGTTTTCCCTATTTTGGACAGGGACACAGATACGCAGTATTTT
CATLVFPILDRDTDTQYF
>TRBV18|15|TRBJ1-1|TRBD1|.
TGTGCCAGCTCAACGGGACAGGCGACGAACACTGAAGCTTTCTTT
CASSTGQATNTEAFF
>TRBV2|15|TRBJ2-1|TRBD2|many
TGTGCCAGCACCGCGACTAGCGGGAAACGAAATGAGCAGTTCTTC
CASTATSGKRNEQFF
>TRBV12-3/TRBV12-4|16|TRBJ2-5|TRBD2|few
TGTGCCAGCAGTCTACCCAGCGGGAGCGGACAAGAGACCCAGTACTTC
CASSLPSGSGQETQYF
>TRBV10-3|15|TRBJ2-1|TRBD2|few
TGTGCCATCAGTGCTAGCGGGGGCCCCTACAATGAGCAGTTCTTC
CAISASGGPYNEQFF
>TRBV21-1|14|TRBJ1-6|.|few
TGTGCCAGCAGTTCCAGGCAGGGTGTGGGTCCCCTCCACTTT
CASSSRQGVGPLHF
>TRBV7-7|14|TRBJ2-5|.|.
TGTGCCAGCAGCTTAGGACGGGGACAAGAGACCCAGTACTTC
CASSLGRGQETQYF
>TRBV5-1|14|TRBJ2-3|TRBD1|many
TGCGCCAGCAGCTGGGACAGGGCCACAGATACGCAGTATTTT
CASSWDRATDTQYF
>TRBV2|19|TRBJ2-4|TRBD2|few
TGTGCCAGCAGTGAAGCGGGACTAGCGGAGACCCTAGCCAAAAACATTCAGTACTTC
CASSEAGLAETLAKNIQYF
>TRBV29-1|14|TRBJ2-1|.|few
TGCAGCGTTGAAGATCCACGAGGGTTAGGTGAGCAGTTCTTC
CSVEDPRGLGEQFF
>TRBV7-9|14|TRBJ2-1|TRBD1|many
TGTGCCAGCAGCCAGGACAGGGGGGACAATGAGCAGTTCTTC
CASSQDRGDNEQFF
>TRBV5-1|14|TRBJ1-2|.|many
TGCGCCAGCAGCCCAGGGGCTAATATTTATGGCTACACCTTC
CASSPGANIYGYTF
>TRBV10-3|17|TRBJ1-5|.|many
TGTGCCATCAGTGAGACAGGGACCCCCGATAGCAATCAGCCCCAGCATTTT
CAISETGTPDSNQPQHF
>TRBV9|16|TRBJ2-2|.|many
TGTGCCAGCAGCGTAGTTGCTACCCCGGACACCGGGGAGCTGTTTTTT
CASSVVATPDTGELFF
>TRBV10-3|13|TRBJ2-3|.|many
TGTGCCATCCTGCGGGACTTCACAGATACGCAGTATTTT
CAILRDFTDTQYF
>TRBV28|16|TRBJ2-7|TRBD2|.
TGTGCCAGCACCACGACTAGCGGCGAAAGGAACTACGAGCAGTACTTC
CASTTTSGERNYEQYF
>TRBV5-6|17|TRBJ2-6|.|few
TGTGCCAGCAGCTTTTCATCACACATCTCTGGGGCCAACGTCCTGACTTTC
CASSFSSHISGANVLTF
>TRBV12-3/TRBV12-4|14|TRBJ2-3|.|.
TGTGCCAGCAGTTTCAGGGCCGGCACAGATACGCAGTATTTT
CASSFRAGTDTQYF
>TRBV27|15|TRBJ2-7|.|.
TGTGCCAGCAGTTTGGCCATGGGTAGATTGGACGAGCAGTACTTC
CASSLAMGRLDEQYF
>TRBV25-1|19|TRBJ2-3|TRBD2|.
TGTGCCAGCAGTGAATGGGATACGACTAGCGGGGGCCCAACAGATACGCAGTATTTT
CASSEWDTTSGGPTDTQYF
>TRBV10-3|14|TRBJ2-3|TRBD2|few
TGTGCCACCGATGCTAGCGGAACCACAGATACGCAGTATTTT
CATDASGTTDTQYF
>TRBV28|17|TRBJ2-1|TRBD2|many
TGTGCCAGCAGTTACCCTAGCGGAGGGGTCTCCTACAATGAGCAGTTCTTC
CASSYPSGGVSYNEQFF
>TRBV20-1|12|TRBJ2-3|TRBD2|few
TGCAGTGCCCGGGACTACACAGATACGCAGTATTTT
CSARDYTDTQYF
>TRBV5-1|14|TRBJ1-1|.|many
TGCGCCAGCAGCTGGGGTAACGGACAGAATGAAGCTTTCTTT
CASSWGNGQNEAFF
>TRBV6-1|11|TRBJ1-1|.|.
TGTGCCAGCGGTTGGTACACTGAAGCTTTCTTT
CASGWYTEAFF
>TRBV15|16|TRBJ2-1|TRBD2|.
TGTGCCACCAGCACCGGGACTAACTATCCCTACAATGAGCAGTTCTTC
CATSTGTNYPYNEQFF
>TRBV5-1|14|TRBJ2-7|.|few
TGCGCCAGCAGCTTGGTACGAGGGGCCTACGAGCAGTACTTC
CASSLVRGAYEQYF
>TRBV5-6|11|TRBJ1-2|.|few
TGTGCCAGCAGCTGGTCAGGGATTTACACCTTC
CASSWSGIYTF
>TRBV27|13|TRBJ2-2|TRBD1|.
TGTGCCAGCAGTTTCACAGGGGGGAGGGAGCTGTTTTTT
CASSFTGGRELFF
>TRBV24-1|13|TRBJ2-1|TRBD1|.
TGTGCCACCGGACAGGGGGACTACAATGAGCAGTTCTTC
CATGQGDYNEQFF
>TRBV5-1|12|TRBJ1-1|.|.
TGCGCCAGCATCAATGACGGCCACGAAGCTTTCTTT
CASINDGHEAFF
>TRBV15|13|TRBJ2-5|.|many
TGTGCCACCAGTCGTCAGGTCCAAGAGACCCAGTACTTC
CATSRQVQETQYF
>TRBV5-1|15|TRBJ2-2|.|.
TGCGCCAGCAGCGCCGGGGGGCTGGAAACCGGGGAGCTGTTTTTT
CASSAGGLETGELFF
>TRBV5-1|12|TRBJ2-5|TRBD2|.
TGCGCCAGCAGCCGGGAGGGAGAGACCCAGTACTTC
CASSREGETQYF
>TRBV28|14|TRBJ1-6|.|many
TGTGCCAGCAGTTTGGGGCAGGTTAATTCACCCCTCCACTTT
CASSLGQVNSPLHF
>TRBV5-5|16|TRBJ2-4|.|.
TGTGCCAGCAGCTTGGGAGGGGGAACAGCCAAAAACATTCAGTACTTC
CASSLGGGTAKNIQYF
>TRBV12-3/TRBV12-4|16|TRBJ2-3|TRBD2|many
TGTGCCAGCAGTTTGGGGCGGACTAGCGACACAGATACGCAGTATTTT
CASSLGRTSDTDTQYF
>TRBV25-1|16|TRBJ2-2|.|.
TGTGCCAGCAGTGAATGGGGTCGGTTGGACACCGGGGAGCTGTTTTTT
CASSEWGRLDTGELFF
>TRBV12-3/TRBV12-4|12|TRBJ1-3|.|many
TGTGCCAGCAGCTCCTACGGAAACACCATATATTTT
CASSSYGNTIYF
>TRBV4-1|17|TRBJ2-2|.|.
TGCGCCAGCAGCCAAGGAAATGGCAGGGTAGAGGGCGGGGAGCTGTTTTTT
CASSQGNGRVEGGELFF
>TRBV18|15|TRBJ2-7|TRBD1|.
TGTGCCAGCTCACCTGGGACAGGGTCAGCCTACGAGCAGTACTTC
CASSPGTGSAYEQYF
>TRBV20-1|14|TRBJ1-6|.|.
TGCAGTGCCTCCGAGGGCTTTGCAAGTTCACCCCTCCACTTT
CSASEGFASSPLHF
>TRBV15|19|TRBJ2-1|.|.
TGTGCCACCAGCAGAGGAATGGTGGCTGGGCAGGGGAAATCGAATGAGCAGTTCTTC
CATSRGMVAGQGKSNEQFF
>TRBV20-1|15|TRBJ1-1|.|.
TGCAGTGCGATGTCGGAGCCGGGGCGGAACACTGAAGCTTTCTTT
CSAMSEPGRNTEAFF